This TCR beta chain was recovered during a study of blood T cell repertoires in COVID-19. Losses at the gene ends were 8 bases for V and 6 bases for J; bases not matched to a gene: 11. Per the germline V gene, CDR1 is MNHEY and CDR2 is SMNVEV (reference sequence). The CDR3 has 14 residues. Two negative PCRs, clearance, or symptom resolution characterized the recovered Cohort 3 donors. The data were produced by immunoSEQ multiplex PCR, yet TCRdb's version contains in-frame clones alone and is incomplete. Of roughly 380,000 clones in the sample, roughly nine tenths were seen once. This clone was recorded only once.

V is TRBV27 and J is TRBJ2-7, with 9 bases matching TRBD2. Sample: PBMCs or T cells enriched from blood (not recorded which). The source of this sequence is a woman aged 30 to 39 who had recovered from COVID-19. The CDR3 DNA reads as TGTGCCAGCCGGTGGGGCGGGAGGGCCGGCGAGCAGTACTTC. Amino acids: CASRWGGRAGEQYF.